This entry lists 3 T cell receptor beta chains sequenced from one sample in a study of CD8 T cells in ankylosing spondylitis. TCRdb called the 5' RACE reads again in MiXCR, with one record for every CDR3 protein. The top ten hold less than 15% of the sample, which has some 120,000 distinct CDR3 sequences, about 6.5% seen once. Input material: blood, either unsorted or a sorted T cell fraction (not recorded which). Every receptor here comes from a male donor with ankylosing spondylitis or in good health (not recorded which).

This clonotype was detected ten times or more. This sequence joins TRBV7-2 and TRBJ2-7; D call uncertain. The V gene's germline CDR1 is SGHTA and CDR2 FQGNSA. V lost 1 base to trimming and J lost 3 bases, with 13 bases between them. The CDR3 is made up of 15 amino acids. The CDR3 coding sequence is TGTGCCAGCAGCTTAGATCAGAGTTCTATCTACGAGCAGTACTTC. Translating gives CASSLDQSSIYEQYF.

The gene calls are TRBV5-1 and TRBJ1-1, with 8 bases that match TRBD1. Per germline, CDR1 SGHRS and CDR2 YFSETQ. The CDR3 is 15 amino acids. With V trimmed by 7 bases and J by 1 base, 9 bases remained unmatched. Written as DNA, the CDR3 is TGCGCCAGCGCTCAGCAGGGGGCCCCGAACACTGAAGCTTTCTTT. Its translation is CASAQQGAPNTEAFF.

This clonotype was observed many times. J is TRBJ1-1 and V is TRBV20-1; TRBD1 matches at 7 bases. Germline V gene data show CDR1 as DFQATT and CDR2 as SNEGSKA (reference sequence). Germline trimming cut 6 bases from V and 4 bases from J; bases unmatched to any gene: 8. This CDR3 spans 13 amino acids. The CDR3 coding sequence is TGCAGTGCCAGGAATCCAGGGGGCACTGAAGCTTTCTTT. Translated: CSARNPGGTEAFF.